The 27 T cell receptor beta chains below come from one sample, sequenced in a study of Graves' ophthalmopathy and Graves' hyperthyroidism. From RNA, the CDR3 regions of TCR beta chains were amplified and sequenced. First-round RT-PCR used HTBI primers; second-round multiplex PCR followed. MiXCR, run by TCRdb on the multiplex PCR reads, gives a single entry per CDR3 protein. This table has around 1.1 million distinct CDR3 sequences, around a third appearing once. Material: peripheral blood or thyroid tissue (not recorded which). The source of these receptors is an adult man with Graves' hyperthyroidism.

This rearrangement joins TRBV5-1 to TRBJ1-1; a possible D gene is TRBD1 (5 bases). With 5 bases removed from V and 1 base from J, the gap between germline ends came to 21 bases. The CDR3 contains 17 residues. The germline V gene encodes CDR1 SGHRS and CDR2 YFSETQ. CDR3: CASRAGDYIPKNTEAFF. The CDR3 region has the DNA TGCGCCAGCAGAGCGGGGGATTACATCCCGAAGAACACTGAAGCTTTCTTT.

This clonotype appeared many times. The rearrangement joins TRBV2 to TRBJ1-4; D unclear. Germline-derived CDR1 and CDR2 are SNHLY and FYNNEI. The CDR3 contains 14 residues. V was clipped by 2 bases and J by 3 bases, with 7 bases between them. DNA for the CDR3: TGTGCCAGCAGTGAATCTGGGGCTAATGAAAAACTGTTTTTT. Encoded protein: CASSESGANEKLFF. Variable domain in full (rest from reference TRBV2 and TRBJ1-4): EPEVTQTPSHQVTQMGQEVILRCVPISNHLYFYWYRQILGQKVEFLVSFYNNEISEKSEIFDDQFSVERPDGSNFTLKIRSTKLEDSAMYFCASSESGANEKLFFGSGTQLSVL.

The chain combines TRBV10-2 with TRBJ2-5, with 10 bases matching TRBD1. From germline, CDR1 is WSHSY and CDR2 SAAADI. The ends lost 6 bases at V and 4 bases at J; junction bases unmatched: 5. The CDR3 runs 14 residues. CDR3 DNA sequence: TGCGCCAGCAGATCCCGGGACAGGGGAGAGACCCAGTACTTC. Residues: CASRSRDRGETQYF.

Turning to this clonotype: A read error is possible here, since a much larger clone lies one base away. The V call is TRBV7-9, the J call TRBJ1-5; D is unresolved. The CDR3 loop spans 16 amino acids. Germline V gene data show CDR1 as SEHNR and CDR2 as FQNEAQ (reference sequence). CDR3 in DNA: TGTGCCAGCTGCTTAGCCGTGGGGAGTAGCAATCAGCCCCAGCATTTT. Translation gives CASCLAVGSSNQPQHF.

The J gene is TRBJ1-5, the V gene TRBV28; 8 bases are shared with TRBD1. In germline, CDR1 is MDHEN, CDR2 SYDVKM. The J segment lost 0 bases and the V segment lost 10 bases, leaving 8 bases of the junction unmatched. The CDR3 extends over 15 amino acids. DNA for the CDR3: TGTGCCACTCGACAGGGGCCGGATAGCAATCAGCCCCAGCATTTT. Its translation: CATRQGPDSNQPQHF.

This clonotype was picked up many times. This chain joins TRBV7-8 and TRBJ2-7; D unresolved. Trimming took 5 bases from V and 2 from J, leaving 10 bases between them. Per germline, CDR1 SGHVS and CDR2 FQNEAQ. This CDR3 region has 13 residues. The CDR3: CASSAESAYEQYF. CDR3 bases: TGTGCCAGCAGCGCGGAGTCAGCCTACGAGCAGTACTTC.

The CDR3 DNA reads as TGTGCCTTGGAAGCGGGCCCTTCATACGAGCAGTACTTC. This codes for CALEAGPSYEQYF. The rearrangement joins TRBV30 to TRBJ2-7, with D possibly being TRBD2 (6 bases). Germline V gene data show CDR1 as GTSNPN and CDR2 as SVGIG (reference sequence). The CDR3 is 13 residues long. The germline V and J ends were trimmed by 7 bases and 4 bases, with 17 bases remaining between them.

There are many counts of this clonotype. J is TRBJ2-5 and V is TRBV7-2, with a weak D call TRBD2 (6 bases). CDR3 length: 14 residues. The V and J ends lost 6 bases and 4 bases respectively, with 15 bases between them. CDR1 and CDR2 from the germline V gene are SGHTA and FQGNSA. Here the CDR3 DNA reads TGTGCCAGCAGACTTAATCGGGACTTAGAGACCCAGTACTTC. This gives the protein CASRLNRDLETQYF.

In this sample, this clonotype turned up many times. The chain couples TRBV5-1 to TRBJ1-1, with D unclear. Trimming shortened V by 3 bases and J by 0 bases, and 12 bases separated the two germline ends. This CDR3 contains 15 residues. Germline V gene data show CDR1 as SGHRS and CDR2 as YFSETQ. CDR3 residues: CASSSNGRLNTEAFF. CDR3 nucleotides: TGCGCCAGCAGCTCGAATGGACGGCTGAACACTGAAGCTTTCTTT.

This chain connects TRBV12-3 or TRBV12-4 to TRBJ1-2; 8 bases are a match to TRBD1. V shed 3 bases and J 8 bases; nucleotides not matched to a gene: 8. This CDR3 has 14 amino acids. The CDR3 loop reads CASSFPDRGVGYTF. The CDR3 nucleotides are TGTGCCAGCAGTTTCCCAGACAGGGGAGTCGGCTACACCTTC.

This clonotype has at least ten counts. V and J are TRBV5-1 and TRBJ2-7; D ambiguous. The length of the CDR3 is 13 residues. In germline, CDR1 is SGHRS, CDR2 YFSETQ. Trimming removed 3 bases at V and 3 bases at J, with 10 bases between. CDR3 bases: TGCGCCAGCAGCTCCCACACCTTCTACGAGCAGTACTTC. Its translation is CASSSHTFYEQYF.

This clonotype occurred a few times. The CDR3: CASRRQGATEAFF. In DNA, the CDR3 is TGTGCCAGCAGAAGACAGGGGGCAACTGAAGCTTTCTTT. This chain connects TRBV7-2 to TRBJ1-1; 10 nucleotides match TRBD1. After removal of 6 bases from V and 5 bases from J, the junction contained 3 bases not matched to a gene. This CDR3 is 13 amino acids long. Per the germline V gene, CDR1 is SGHTA and CDR2 is FQGNSA. Together with reference TRBV7-2 and TRBJ1-1, the CDR3 gives the full variable domain: GAGVSQSPSNKVTEKGKDVELRCDPISGHTALYWYRQSLGQGLEFLIYFQGNSAPDKSGLPSDRFSAERTGGSVSTLTIQRTQQEDSAVYLCASRRQGATEAFFGQGTRLTVV.

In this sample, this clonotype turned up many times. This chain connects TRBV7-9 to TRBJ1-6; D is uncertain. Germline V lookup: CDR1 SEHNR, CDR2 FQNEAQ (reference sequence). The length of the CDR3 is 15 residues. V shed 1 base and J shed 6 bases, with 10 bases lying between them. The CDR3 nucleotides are TGTGCCAGCAGCTTAGATACCGGGGTTAATTCACCCCTCCACTTT. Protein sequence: CASSLDTGVNSPLHF.

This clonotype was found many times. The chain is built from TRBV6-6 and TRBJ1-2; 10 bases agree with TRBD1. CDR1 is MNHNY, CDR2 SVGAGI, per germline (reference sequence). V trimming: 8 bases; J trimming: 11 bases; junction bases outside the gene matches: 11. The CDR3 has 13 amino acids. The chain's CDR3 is CASSGTGVLGYTF. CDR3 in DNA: TGTGCCAGCTCCGGGACAGGGGTCCTCGGGTACACCTTC.

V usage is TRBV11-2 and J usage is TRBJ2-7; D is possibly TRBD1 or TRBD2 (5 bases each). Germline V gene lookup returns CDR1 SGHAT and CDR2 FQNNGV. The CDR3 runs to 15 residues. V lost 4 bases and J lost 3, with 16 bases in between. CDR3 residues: CASSSPRDGDYEQYF. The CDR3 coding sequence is TGTGCCAGCAGCTCACCACGGGACGGAGACTACGAGCAGTACTTC. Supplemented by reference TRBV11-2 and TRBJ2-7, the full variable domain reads EAGVAQSPRYKIIEKRQSVAFWCNPISGHATLYWYQQILGQGPKLLIQFQNNGVVDDSQLPKDRFSAERLKGVDSTLKIQPAKLEDSAVYLCASSSPRDGDYEQYFGPGTRLTVT.

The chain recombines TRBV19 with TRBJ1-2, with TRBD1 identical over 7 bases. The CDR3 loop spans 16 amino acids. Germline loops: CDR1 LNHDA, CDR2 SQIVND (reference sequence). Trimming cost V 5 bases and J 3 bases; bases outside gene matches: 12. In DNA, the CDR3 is TGTGCCAGTAGTCGAACAGGGACAGCTAGGGACTATGGCTACACCTTC. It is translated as CASSRTGTARDYGYTF.

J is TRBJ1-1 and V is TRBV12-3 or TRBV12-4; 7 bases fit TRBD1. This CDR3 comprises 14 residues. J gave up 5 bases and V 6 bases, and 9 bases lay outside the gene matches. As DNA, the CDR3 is TGTGCCAGCAGCCGAAACAGGGGTTGGACTGAAGCTTTCTTT. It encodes CASSRNRGWTEAFF.

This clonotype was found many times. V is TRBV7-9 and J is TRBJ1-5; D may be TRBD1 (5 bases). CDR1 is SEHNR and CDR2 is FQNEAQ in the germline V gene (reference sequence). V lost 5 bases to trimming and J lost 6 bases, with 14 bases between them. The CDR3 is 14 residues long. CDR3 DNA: TGTGCCAGCAGCCCCCGGGGGGACGGTCAGCCCCAGCATTTT. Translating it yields CASSPRGDGQPQHF.

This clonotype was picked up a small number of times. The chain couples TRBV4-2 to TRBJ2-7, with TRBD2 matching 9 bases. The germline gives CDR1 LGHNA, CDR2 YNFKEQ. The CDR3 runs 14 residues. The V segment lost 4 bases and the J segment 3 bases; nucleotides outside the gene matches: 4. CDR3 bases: TGTGCCAGCAGCCTAAGGACTAGCGACTACGAGCAGTACTTC. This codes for CASSLRTSDYEQYF.

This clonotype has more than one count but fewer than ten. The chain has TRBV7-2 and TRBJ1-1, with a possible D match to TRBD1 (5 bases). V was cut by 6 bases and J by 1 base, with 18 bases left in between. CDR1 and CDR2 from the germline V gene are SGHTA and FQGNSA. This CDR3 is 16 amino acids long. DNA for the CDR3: TGTGCCAGCAGTCCACTAGCGGGGGGGAGGAACACTGAAGCTTTCTTT. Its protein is CASSPLAGGRNTEAFF.

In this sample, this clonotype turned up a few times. CDR3 sequence: CASRREGQLTYYEQYF. The CDR3 DNA reads as TGTGCCAGCAGACGGGAGGGACAGTTGACCTATTACGAGCAGTACTTC. The chain is built from TRBV24-1 and TRBJ2-7, with D perhaps matching TRBD2 (8 bases). The CDR3 sequence is 16 residues long. V was shortened by 11 bases and J by 4 bases, with 26 bases between the two germline ends. Germline CDR1 reads KGHDR; CDR2 reads SFDVKD.

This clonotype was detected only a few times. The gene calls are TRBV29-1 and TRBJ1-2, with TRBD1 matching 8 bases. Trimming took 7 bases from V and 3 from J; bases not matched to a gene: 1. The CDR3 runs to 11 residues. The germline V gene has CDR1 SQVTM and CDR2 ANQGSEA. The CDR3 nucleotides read TGCAGCGGGACAGGGCACTATGGCTACACCTTC. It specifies CSGTGHYGYTF.

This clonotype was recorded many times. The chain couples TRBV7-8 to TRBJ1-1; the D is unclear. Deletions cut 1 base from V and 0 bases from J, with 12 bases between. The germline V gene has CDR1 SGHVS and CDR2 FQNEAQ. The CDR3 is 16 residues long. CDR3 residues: CASSLGPGIMNTEAFF. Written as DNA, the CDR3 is TGTGCCAGCAGCTTAGGTCCAGGCATCATGAACACTGAAGCTTTCTTT.

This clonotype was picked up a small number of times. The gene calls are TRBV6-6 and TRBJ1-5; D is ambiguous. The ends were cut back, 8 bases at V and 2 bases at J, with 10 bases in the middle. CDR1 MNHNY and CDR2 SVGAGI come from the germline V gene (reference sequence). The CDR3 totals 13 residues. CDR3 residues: CASQTWGNQPQHF. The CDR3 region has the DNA TGTGCCAGCCAAACCTGGGGCAATCAGCCCCAGCATTTT.

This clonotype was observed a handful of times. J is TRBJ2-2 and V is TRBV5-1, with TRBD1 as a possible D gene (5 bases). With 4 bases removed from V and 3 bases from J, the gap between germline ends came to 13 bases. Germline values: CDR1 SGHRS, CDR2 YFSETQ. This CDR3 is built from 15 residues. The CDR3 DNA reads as TGCGCCAGCAGCCAGGGTGCGGTGCACACCGGGGAGCTGTTTTTT. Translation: CASSQGAVHTGELFF.

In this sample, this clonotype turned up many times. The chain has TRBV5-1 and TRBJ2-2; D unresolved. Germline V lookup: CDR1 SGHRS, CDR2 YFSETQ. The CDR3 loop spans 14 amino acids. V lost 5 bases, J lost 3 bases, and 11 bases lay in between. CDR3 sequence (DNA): TGCGCCAGCAGGACGAGCCGCGACACCGGGGAGCTGTTTTTT. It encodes CASRTSRDTGELFF.

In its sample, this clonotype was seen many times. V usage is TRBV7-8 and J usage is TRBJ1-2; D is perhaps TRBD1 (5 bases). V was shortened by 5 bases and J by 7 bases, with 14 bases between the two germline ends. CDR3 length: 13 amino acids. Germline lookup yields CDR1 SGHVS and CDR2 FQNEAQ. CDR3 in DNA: TGTGCCAGCAGCACCCTTGGGGGAAGTGGCTACACCTTC. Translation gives CASSTLGGSGYTF.